Reported below is one T cell receptor (beta chain). Authors' data handling: It was from reference gene primer amplification that nucleated cell counts were estimated. Repertoires were generated with immunoSEQ multiplex PCR, while TCRdb's copy carries only in-frame clones and drops some. The V and J calls and clone size were taken over from that table, and D and trimming were inferred from the DNA. The sample gives 200,000 to 250,000 clones, roughly 85% of which show up once; under 3.5% is in the top ten. After removal of 5 bases from V and 5 bases from J, the junction contained 12 bases not matched to a gene. The CDR3 loop spans 15 amino acids. Germline assignment: CDR1 SEHNR and CDR2 FQNEAQ (reference sequence). This sample is part of a study of blood T cell repertoires in COVID-19. Whole-study context: From the United States, Italy and Spain came samples of acute and convalescent COVID-19. Nucleic acid was either cDNA or gDNA, and it came from T cells, B-cell-depleted T cells, or PBMCs.

The source is a man aged 45-65 years who had recovered from COVID-19. Material for sequencing was peripheral blood. The rearrangement uses TRBV7-9 and TRBJ2-7; 7 bases line up with TRBD2. The CDR3 DNA reads TGTGCCAGCAGCCTCCGGGGGGAGGGAGCGAACGAGCAGTACTTC. Translated, it gives CASSLRGEGANEQYF.